These 31 T cell receptor beta chains came from one sample sequenced in a study of Ad26.COV2.S vaccination and SARS-CoV-2 variants. Indicated treatment: some 20 received Ad26.COV2.S at low or high dose, single or two shots; a few received placebo; per-sample allocation not given. Samples analyzed were those drawn on day 63 after the first vaccine or placebo injection. Measured with immunoSEQ multiplex PCR; TCRdb has only the in-frame clones, and not every one. The sample has approximately 300,000 clones, around four fifths seen once; the top ten hold around 2.2%. The sequencing used peripheral blood, collected in a trial of Ad26.COV2.S vaccine versus placebo. The receptors here all came from a person aged 18-60 years who received the Ad26.COV2.S COVID-19 vaccine or a placebo.

V usage is TRBV7-9 and J usage is TRBJ2-3, with D perhaps matching TRBD2 (6 bases). This CDR3 has 14 amino acids. The V and J ends lost 5 bases and 2 bases respectively, with 11 bases between them. Germline V CDR1 and CDR2: SEHNR, FQNEAQ (reference sequence). The CDR3 DNA is TGTGCCAGCAGCCAGAAGCGGGCCACAGATACGCAGTATTTT. Translating gives CASSQKRATDTQYF.

The chain recombines TRBV5-1 with TRBJ2-3, with D perhaps matching TRBD1 (6 bases). The CDR3 extends over 13 amino acids. Germline V gene sequence: CDR1 SGHRS, CDR2 YFSETQ. Trimming pared 6 bases from V and 3 bases from J, leaving 11 bases between. CDR3 sequence (DNA): TGCGCCAGCACCGGGCAGGGGACAGATACGCAGTATTTT. Its translation: CASTGQGTDTQYF.

This clone has only one observation. This chain uses TRBV15 with TRBJ1-5, with a possible D match to TRBD1 (6 bases). Per germline, CDR1 LNHNV and CDR2 YYDKDF (reference sequence). The CDR3 extends over 15 amino acids. Trimming took off 0 bases at V and 6 bases at J, with 12 bases between the two ends. CDR3 protein: CATSRDGTSSQPQHF. CDR3 coding DNA: TGTGCCACCAGCAGAGATGGGACAAGTAGTCAGCCCCAGCATTTT.

The chain links TRBV30 to TRBJ1-1; 9 bases line up with TRBD1. This CDR3 has 14 residues. CDR1 and CDR2 from the germline V gene are GTSNPN and SVGIG (reference sequence). Losses at the gene ends were 5 bases for V and 1 base for J; bases not matched to a gene: 5. In DNA form, the CDR3 reads TGTGCCTGGGGAGGGACAGGGCCGAACACTGAAGCTTTCTTT. Its protein product is CAWGGTGPNTEAFF.

This chain links TRBV19 with TRBJ1-2, with no clear D. The ends were cut back, 5 bases at V and 5 bases at J, with 9 bases in the middle. The CDR3 covers 12 residues. Germline V gene data show CDR1 as LNHDA and CDR2 as SQIVND (reference sequence). The chain's CDR3 is CASSSYSYGYTF. The CDR3 DNA is TGTGCCAGTAGTTCATACAGTTATGGCTACACCTTC.

As concerns this clone: This sample also contains other DNA sequences that code for the same CDR3. V and J are TRBV10-3 and TRBJ2-3; 12 nucleotides line up with TRBD2. Germline CDR1 is ENHRY and CDR2 is SYGVKD. With V trimmed by 3 bases and J by 4 bases, 11 bases remained unmatched. The CDR3 runs 18 residues. The CDR3, as DNA: TGTGCCATCAGTGATTCAGGGGCTAGCGGGGGGGCGGCAGATACGCAGTATTTT. This gives the protein CAISDSGASGGAADTQYF.

The rearrangement links TRBV5-1 to TRBJ2-5; 8 bases agree with TRBD2. The V gene's germline CDR1 is SGHRS and CDR2 YFSETQ. V was pared by 0 bases and J by 1 base, with 5 bases of the junction left unmatched. The CDR3 spans 16 residues. The CDR3, as DNA: TGCGCCAGCAGCTTGGGGCGGGGGGTTTCCCAAGAGACCCAGTACTTC. This translates into CASSLGRGVSQETQYF. The full variable domain, its missing parts supplied by reference TRBV5-1 and TRBJ2-5, is KAGVTQTPRYLIKTRGQQVTLSCSPISGHRSVSWYQQTPGQGLQFLFEYFSETQRNKGNFPGRFSGRQFSNSRSEMNVSTLELGDSALYLCASSLGRGVSQETQYFGPGTRLLVL.

V usage is TRBV11-3 and J usage is TRBJ1-3; D uncertain. V lost 5 bases to trimming and J lost 4 bases, with 12 bases between them. The CDR3 extends over 14 amino acids. Germline V CDR1 and CDR2: SGHNT, YENEEA. CDR3 loop: CASSTTQSGNTIYF. The CDR3 DNA reads TGTGCCAGCAGCACCACCCAGTCGGGAAACACCATATATTTT.

The chain couples TRBV18 to TRBJ2-7; 12 bases agree with TRBD2. The germline V gene encodes CDR1 KGHSH and CDR2 LQKENI. This CDR3 is built from 15 residues. V was pared by 6 bases and J by 1 base, with 4 bases of the junction left unmatched. Here the CDR3 reads CASSASGGGSYEQYF. The CDR3 DNA sequence: TGTGCCAGCTCCGCTAGCGGGGGGGGATCCTACGAGCAGTACTTC.

This clone was counted once. This chain connects TRBV2 to TRBJ1-4; TRBD1 matches 8 bases. The CDR3 has 15 residues. CDR1 and CDR2 (germline): SNHLY, FYNNEI. With 7 bases clipped from V and 5 bases from J, the junction kept 9 bases outside the gene matches. The CDR3: CASKVDRGGNEKLFF. The CDR3 DNA sequence: TGTGCCAGCAAAGTTGACAGGGGCGGAAATGAAAAACTGTTTTTT.

The chain recombines TRBV5-1 with TRBJ2-3; tentative D call: TRBD2 (6 bases). Per the germline V gene, CDR1 is SGHRS and CDR2 is YFSETQ. V dropped 0 bases and J dropped 4 bases, with 12 bases sitting between them. CDR3 length: 15 residues. In DNA, the CDR3 is TGCGCCAGCAGCTTGGGCGGGGTCCCCTCAGATACGCAGTATTTT. It specifies CASSLGGVPSDTQYF.

The chain is built from TRBV28 and TRBJ1-4; D is undetermined. CDR3 length: 14 residues. Germline V gene sequence: CDR1 MDHEN, CDR2 SYDVKM. V lost 6 bases, J lost 5 bases, and 13 bases lay in between. The CDR3 DNA reads as TGTGCCAGCAGCGCCAGCGGGTGGAATGAAAAACTGTTTTTT. It codes for CASSASGWNEKLFF. The variable domain in full, completed from reference TRBV28 and TRBJ1-4, reads DVKVTQSSRYLVKRTGEKVFLECVQDMDHENMFWYRQDPGLGLRLIYFSYDVKMKEKGDIPEGYSVSREKKERFSLILESASTNQTSMYLCASSASGWNEKLFFGSGTQLSVL.

Concerning this clone: This may arise from a read error, as a much more abundant clone is one base away. The CDR3 region is CASSQAGANTGELFF. DNA for the CDR3: TGTGCCAGCAGCCAAGCGGGGGCGAACACCGGGGAGCTGTTTTTT. The chain is built from TRBV3-1 (or the pseudogene TRBV3-2) and TRBJ2-2; D might be TRBD2 (6 bases). Germline V gene sequence: CDR1 LGHDT, CDR2 YNNKEL (reference sequence). The V and J ends lost 1 base and 0 bases respectively, with 6 bases between them. This CDR3 spans 15 amino acids.

CDR3 nucleotides: TGTGCCAGCAGTGACGGTCAGCTTGGGGAGACCCAGTACTTC. Amino acid sequence: CASSDGQLGETQYF. The chain recombines TRBV2 with TRBJ2-5; D not certain. CDR1 and CDR2 from the germline V gene are SNHLY and FYNNEI. Trimming removed 3 bases at V and 5 bases at J, with 13 bases between. The CDR3 has 14 residues. The full variable domain, in which reference TRBV2 and TRBJ2-5 provide the parts outside the CDR3, is EPEVTQTPSHQVTQMGQEVILRCVPISNHLYFYWYRQILGQKVEFLVSFYNNEISEKSEIFDDQFSVERPDGSNFTLKIRSTKLEDSAMYFCASSDGQLGETQYFGPGTRLLVL.

Points on this clone: This sample also contains other DNA sequences that code for the same CDR3. The rearrangement joins TRBV5-1 to TRBJ1-1; D possibly corresponds to TRBD1 (6 bases). This CDR3 has 13 residues. Germline V gene sequence: CDR1 SGHRS, CDR2 YFSETQ. The V gene lost 1 base and the J gene lost 4 bases, with 8 bases spanning the gap. The CDR3 protein is CASSLQGSTEAFF. The CDR3 DNA reads TGCGCCAGCAGCTTGCAGGGGTCCACTGAAGCTTTCTTT. Full variable domain (missing parts from reference TRBV5-1 and TRBJ1-1): KAGVTQTPRYLIKTRGQQVTLSCSPISGHRSVSWYQQTPGQGLQFLFEYFSETQRNKGNFPGRFSGRQFSNSRSEMNVSTLELGDSALYLCASSLQGSTEAFFGQGTRLTVV.

This rearrangement joins TRBV7-9 to TRBJ2-7; 9 bases agree with TRBD1. J gave up 5 bases and V 0 bases, and 8 bases lay outside the gene matches. The germline gives CDR1 SEHNR, CDR2 FQNEAQ (reference sequence). The CDR3 has 16 residues. The CDR3, as DNA: TGTGCCAGCAGCTTAGCCCTCGGGACAGGGTTCCACGAGCAGTACTTC. The encoded protein is CASSLALGTGFHEQYF. The full variable domain, in which reference TRBV7-9 and TRBJ2-7 provide the parts outside the CDR3, is DTGVSQNPRHKITKRGQNVTFRCDPISEHNRLYWYRQTLGQGPEFLTYFQNEAQLEKSRLLSDRFSAERPKGSFSTLEIQRTEQGDSAMYLCASSLALGTGFHEQYFGPGTRLTVT.

The rearrangement links TRBV11-2 to TRBJ2-7, with TRBD2 identical over 7 bases. CDR1 is SGHAT, CDR2 FQNNGV, per germline. This CDR3 is built from 12 residues. Losses at the gene ends were 5 bases for V and 7 bases for J; bases not matched to a gene: 5. The CDR3 protein is CASSPDGGEQYF. The CDR3 DNA reads TGTGCCAGCAGCCCGGACGGGGGGGAGCAGTACTTC. The full variable domain, completed using reference TRBV11-2 and TRBJ2-7, is EAGVAQSPRYKIIEKRQSVAFWCNPISGHATLYWYQQILGQGPKLLIQFQNNGVVDDSQLPKDRFSAERLKGVDSTLKIQPAKLEDSAVYLCASSPDGGEQYFGPGTRLTVT.

V gene TRBV18 combines with J gene TRBJ2-7, with 7 bases that match TRBD1. CDR1 KGHSH and CDR2 LQKENI come from the germline V gene. This CDR3 region has 14 residues. Trimming took 3 bases from V and 10 from J; bases not matched to a gene: 12. The chain's CDR3 is CASSPSDRTPTQYF. DNA for the CDR3: TGTGCCAGCTCACCCTCGGACAGGACACCGACTCAGTACTTC.

The J gene is TRBJ1-4, the V gene TRBV2; TRBD1 matches 9 bases. With 6 bases clipped from V and 5 bases from J, the junction kept 4 bases outside the gene matches. CDR1 is SNHLY, CDR2 FYNNEI, per germline. The CDR3 extends over 14 amino acids. CDR3 in DNA: TGTGCCAGCAGGGGACAGGGACCAAATGAAAAACTGTTTTTT. Residues: CASRGQGPNEKLFF.

The chain carries TRBV10-3 and TRBJ1-3, with D possibly being TRBD1 (6 bases). Germline CDR1 is ENHRY and CDR2 is SYGVKD. The CDR3 consists of 15 residues. Trimming pared 3 bases from V and 0 bases from J, leaving 9 bases between. This chain's CDR3 is CAISETGSSGNTIYF. The CDR3 DNA follows: TGTGCCATCAGTGAAACAGGGAGCTCTGGAAACACCATATATTTT.

This chain joins TRBV4-2 and TRBJ1-1; a weak D match, TRBD1 (6 bases). This CDR3 is 18 amino acids long. The V end lost 0 bases, the J end lost 0 bases, and 17 bases lay between the germline ends. Germline CDR1 LGHNA, CDR2 YNFKEQ. In DNA form, the CDR3 reads TGTGCCAGCAGCCAAGATCGCCCGGGGGCGCCTATGAACACTGAAGCTTTCTTT. Translation: CASSQDRPGAPMNTEAFF.

This chain uses TRBV2 with TRBJ1-1; 7 bases fit TRBD1. Germline CDR1 is SNHLY and CDR2 is FYNNEI. The CDR3 contains 14 residues. Unmatched junction bases numbered 5, after V lost 6 bases and J lost 1 base. CDR3 sequence: CASRGTAGNTEAFF. CDR3 sequence (DNA): TGTGCCAGCAGGGGGACAGCTGGGAACACTGAAGCTTTCTTT.

The chain combines TRBV19 with TRBJ1-2; D is unclear. The CDR3 is 14 amino acids. V lost 1 base and J lost 7, with 13 bases in between. Germline loops: CDR1 LNHDA, CDR2 SQIVND (reference sequence). CDR3 region: CASSIAATMVGYTF. The CDR3 DNA reads as TGTGCCAGTAGTATAGCGGCTACCATGGTTGGCTACACCTTC.

J is TRBJ2-2 and V is TRBV7-8, with D unclear. Between the trimmed V and J ends, which lost 0 bases and 9 bases, there was a span of 8 bases. The germline V gene encodes CDR1 SGHVS and CDR2 FQNEAQ. This CDR3 is built from 13 residues. CDR3 coding DNA: TGTGCCAGCAGCTTAGCCCCGGGCAGGGAGCTGTTTTTT. Protein product: CASSLAPGRELFF.

This rearrangement joins TRBV10-3 to TRBJ2-2; D gene ambiguous. CDR1 is ENHRY and CDR2 is SYGVKD in the germline V gene. This CDR3 spans 15 amino acids. The V end was cut by 5 bases, the J end by 1 base, with 11 bases between. CDR3 DNA sequence: TGTGCCATCAGTCGGACGGCTAAGAACACCGGGGAGCTGTTTTTT. Translated, it gives CAISRTAKNTGELFF.

V and J are TRBV7-9 and TRBJ1-1, with a possible D match to TRBD1 (5 bases). Germline loops: CDR1 SEHNR, CDR2 FQNEAQ (reference sequence). The CDR3 is made up of 15 amino acids. V lost 5 bases, J lost 0 bases, and 13 bases lay in between. CDR3 in DNA: TGTGCCAGCAGCCACTCTGACAGACTGAACACTGAAGCTTTCTTT. It translates to CASSHSDRLNTEAFF. Together with reference TRBV7-9 and TRBJ1-1, the CDR3 gives the full variable domain: DTGVSQNPRHKITKRGQNVTFRCDPISEHNRLYWYRQTLGQGPEFLTYFQNEAQLEKSRLLSDRFSAERPKGSFSTLEIQRTEQGDSAMYLCASSHSDRLNTEAFFGQGTRLTVV.

This chain links TRBV28 with TRBJ1-5; possibly TRBD1 for D (5 bases). The V gene's germline CDR1 is MDHEN and CDR2 SYDVKM. Trimming took 7 bases from V and 4 from J, leaving 11 bases between them. The CDR3 covers 13 residues. The CDR3 spells CASTGLGNQPQHF. The CDR3 bases are TGTGCCAGCACAGGGCTGGGAAATCAGCCCCAGCATTTT.

J is TRBJ2-5 and V is TRBV10-3; 9 bases map to TRBD1. Germline loops: CDR1 ENHRY, CDR2 SYGVKD. J lost 3 bases, V lost 7 bases, and 3 bases had no gene match. The CDR3 is 13 residues long. The CDR3 loop is CAIMDRGKETQYF. CDR3 in DNA: TGTGCCATCATGGACAGGGGAAAAGAGACCCAGTACTTC.

V gene TRBV5-8 combines with J gene TRBJ2-1, with 8 bases that match TRBD1. Germline CDR1 is SGHTS and CDR2 is YDEGEE. J was trimmed by 2 bases and V by 4 bases; bases with no gene match: 5. This CDR3 region has 15 residues. CDR3 residues: CASSRTGNTYNEQFF. The CDR3 bases are TGTGCCAGCAGCCGGACAGGGAATACCTACAATGAGCAGTTCTTC.

J is TRBJ1-6 and V is TRBV6-5, with 9 positions matching TRBD1. The CDR3 extends over 15 amino acids. Germline CDR1 MNHEY, CDR2 SVGAGI. The J segment lost 8 bases and the V segment lost 4 bases, leaving 6 bases of the junction unmatched. CDR3 DNA sequence: TGTGCCAGCAGTTCCGGACAGGGGTGGGATTCACCCCTCCACTTT. Residues: CASSSGQGWDSPLHF.

There are a few counts of this clone. The rearrangement links TRBV12-3 or TRBV12-4 to TRBJ1-1; no firm D call. The CDR3 contains 13 residues. The V end was cut by 8 bases, the J end by 0 bases, with 10 bases between. The CDR3 DNA follows: TGTGCCAGCCGACTGGGCATGAACACTGAAGCTTTCTTT. This translates into CASRLGMNTEAFF.